This T cell receptor (beta chain) was recorded in a study of blood T cell repertoires in COVID-19. Profiling relied on immunoSEQ multiplex PCR, and the TCRdb table lists in-frame clones only, not all of them. This table has around 190,000 clones, approximately 84% appearing once. CDR1 and CDR2 from the germline V gene are KGHDR and SFDVKD. The CDR3 loop spans 16 amino acids. V was shortened by 3 bases and J by 3 bases, with 17 bases between the two germline ends. Sequenced sample: PBMCs or T cells enriched from blood (not recorded which). The chain has TRBV24-1 and TRBJ2-7; possible D gene TRBD1, 6 bases. This TCR derives from a woman aged 25 to 45 who had recovered from COVID-19. This CDR3 reads CATSDPGAQGHYEQYF. For the CDR3, the DNA is TGTGCCACCAGTGATCCTGGGGCACAGGGTCACTACGAGCAGTACTTC.